The 4 T cell receptor beta chains below come from one sample, sequenced in a study of regulatory T cells in long-lasting Graves disease. In building TCR beta libraries, iRepertoire HTBI primers were used together with Arm-PCR of CDR3 regions. TCRdb reprocessed the multiplex PCR reads with MiXCR, giving one entry per CDR3 protein. There are around 500,000 distinct CDR3 sequences in the sample; 9.5% to 15% occur only once, and 8.9% lies in the top ten. Indicated time point: newly diagnosed GD, antithyroid drugs for less than 3 months. Extracted RNA from PBMCs served as the source of the TCR library. The same specimen was also included in a second study, on T cells in Graves' hyperthyroidism and ophthalmopathy.

The sample consisted of peripheral blood mononuclear cells (PBMCs), taken at new diagnosis, from a patient treated with antithyroid drugs. These receptors were collected from a woman aged 25 to 45 with Graves disease.

This chain connects TRBV19 to TRBJ1-5, with 8 bases identical to TRBD1. V was clipped by 7 bases and J by 5 bases; unmatched bases: 4. CDR1 and CDR2 from the germline V gene are LNHDA and SQIVND (reference sequence). CDR3 size: 13 residues. The CDR3 DNA reads as TGTGCCAGTACCCCGACAGGGGATCAGCCCCAGCATTTT. Translated: CASTPTGDQPQHF. Based on the CDR3 plus reference TRBV19 and TRBJ1-5, the full variable domain is DGGITQSPKYLFRKEGQNVTLSCEQNLNHDAMYWYRQDPGQGLRLIYYSQIVNDFQKGDIAEGYSVSREKKESFPLTVTSAQKNPTAFYLCASTPTGDQPQHFGDGTRLSIL.

This clonotype was observed at least ten times. The chain uses TRBV5-1 and TRBJ2-5; D may be TRBD1 or TRBD2 (5 bases each). V was clipped by 1 base and J by 4 bases, with 11 bases between them. The CDR3 length is 14 residues. CDR1 and CDR2 (germline): SGHRS, YFSETQ. CDR3 amino acids: CASSLTTGTETQYF. CDR3 nucleotides: TGCGCCAGCAGCTTGACGACGGGGACAGAGACCCAGTACTTC. Combining the CDR3 with reference TRBV5-1 and TRBJ2-5 gives the whole variable domain KAGVTQTPRYLIKTRGQQVTLSCSPISGHRSVSWYQQTPGQGLQFLFEYFSETQRNKGNFPGRFSGRQFSNSRSEMNVSTLELGDSALYLCASSLTTGTETQYFGPGTRLLVL.

Only a few counts were recorded for this clonotype. The rearrangement links TRBV19 to TRBJ1-2; D perhaps matches TRBD1 (5 bases). Germline V gives CDR1 LNHDA, CDR2 SQIVND (reference sequence). The CDR3 loop spans 14 amino acids. Trimming left V 0 bases short and J 4 bases short, with 9 bases between. CDR3 residues: CASSIDRQLYGYTF. CDR3 in DNA: TGTGCCAGTAGTATAGATCGACAGCTCTATGGCTACACCTTC.

In this sample, this clonotype turned up a few times. The chain carries TRBV9 and TRBJ2-3; TRBD2 matches 9 bases. CDR1 is SGDLS, CDR2 YYNGEE, per germline. This CDR3 contains 15 residues. After removal of 3 bases from V and 2 bases from J, the junction contained 4 bases not matched to a gene. The chain's CDR3 is CASSAASGDTDTQYF. The CDR3 coding sequence is TGTGCCAGCAGCGCGGCTAGCGGGGACACAGATACGCAGTATTTT.